This TCR beta chain comes out of a study of blood T cell repertoires in COVID-19 (TCRdb year 2020). With respect to the entire study: Collaborator samples came from the United States, Italy and Spain and covered acute and convalescent phases of COVID-19. The prospective study material was composed of cDNA or gDNA derived from T cells, B-cell-depleted T cells, or PBMCs. Subjects who had been exposed to COVID-19, were actively infected with it, or had recovered from it provided the deeply sampled blood TCRbeta repertoires that made up the dataset. The repertoires were made available in a free public database intended to serve as a resource for research on the immune response to SARS-CoV-2. The samples were drawn from two sources: the first 160 participants of the ongoing ImmuneRACE study, and 1,200 or so subjects contributed by 6 global collaborators. Sample metadata almost always included a de-identified subject ID, COVID-19 status, age in years and sex. Where available, HLA class I and class II types were taken from metadata supplied by the sample provider and were not determined by assay-based typing. The research as a whole found: The amount of clinical and demographic metadata varied by source and participant and was provided uncurated.

TCRbeta CDR3 regions were amplified from genomic DNA using the immunoSEQ Assay, a bias-controlled multiplex PCR. Per the source publication's procedure: Within the assay, amplification of reference gene primers was used to estimate how many nucleated cells each sample contained. To quantify the absolute abundance of each unique TCRbeta CDR3 rearrangement, sequence reads were collapsed and filtered. For each sample, productive Simpson clonality was calculated as the square root of Simpson's diversity index over productive rearrangements. This immuneACCESS table, as held by TCRdb, lists in-frame sequences with V and J called but not all clones. Of the missing ones, under half trace to an unresolved V gene in checked studies; the others have no known cause. That table gives V, J and clone size, and the DNA gave D and trimming. In this sample the table shows about 210,000 clones, 88% of which occur a single time. The leading ten clones occupy approximately 0.66% of the sample.

Remarks on this clone: Its specific antigen is unknown. Base qualities are not at hand, and no much larger clone is one base apart.

Each collaborating institution followed its own protocols to collect whole blood in K2EDTA tubes. For TCRbeta analysis, collaborators shipped samples in one of three forms: frozen whole blood, isolated PBMCs, or DNA extracted from either of those sample types. The CDR3 contains 13 residues, cysteine and phenylalanine counted. Only the CDR3 portion is preserved as DNA: 39 bases, with reading frame beginning at the first base. Per the germline V gene, MNHNS is the CDR1 and SASEGT is the CDR2. V is clipped by 2 bases and J by 3 bases, and the sequence between their germline boundaries is 4 bases long. This sequence uses TRBV6-1 and TRBJ2-2; the D gene cannot be resolved reliably. Sequenced input: peripheral blood. This TCR was sampled from a middle-aged man with acute or convalescent COVID-19. In nucleotides, the sequence is TGTGCCAGCAGTGAAACAGACACCGGGGAGCTGTTTTTT. This yields the protein CASSETDTGELFF.